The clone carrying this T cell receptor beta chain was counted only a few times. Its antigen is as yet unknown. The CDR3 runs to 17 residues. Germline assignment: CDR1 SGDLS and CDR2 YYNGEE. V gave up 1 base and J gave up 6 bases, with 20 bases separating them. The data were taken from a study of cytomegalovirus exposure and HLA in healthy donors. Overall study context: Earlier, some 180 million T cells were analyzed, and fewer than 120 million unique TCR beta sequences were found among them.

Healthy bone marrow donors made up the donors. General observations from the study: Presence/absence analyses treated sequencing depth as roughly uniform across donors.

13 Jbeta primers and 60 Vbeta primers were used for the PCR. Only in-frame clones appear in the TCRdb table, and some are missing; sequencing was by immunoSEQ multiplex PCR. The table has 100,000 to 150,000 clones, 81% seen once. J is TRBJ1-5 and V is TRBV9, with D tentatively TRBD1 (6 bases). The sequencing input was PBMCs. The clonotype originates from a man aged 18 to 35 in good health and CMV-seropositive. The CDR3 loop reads CASSVLCSRGGGQPQHF. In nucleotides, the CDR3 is TGTGCCAGCAGCGTATTATGTTCCAGGGGCGGCGGTCAGCCCCAGCATTTT. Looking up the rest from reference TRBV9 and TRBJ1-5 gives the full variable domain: DSGVTQTPKHLITATGQRVTLRCSPRSGDLSVYWYQQSLDQGLQFLIQYYNGEERAKGNILERFSAQQFPDLHSELNLSSLELGDSALYFCASSVLCSRGGGQPQHFGDGTRLSIL.